This TCR beta chain originates from a study of neurological immune-mediated disorders. This clonotype was seen repeatedly, ten times or more. The cDNA was generated through 5'RACE incorporating 10-nucleotide random UMIs. Each sequencing run yielded over 190 million TCR-beta sequences from 15-18 subjects. TCRdb ran MiXCR on the 5' RACE reads and lists one entry per CDR3 protein. The sample lists tens of thousands of distinct CDR3 sequences, approximately 2.8% occurring once. V was pared by 0 bases and J by 1 base, with 10 bases of the junction left unmatched. The CDR3 runs to 17 residues. Per the germline V gene, CDR1 is DFQATT and CDR2 is SNEGSKA (reference sequence).

The specimen sequenced was PBMCs. This chain links TRBV20-1 with TRBJ2-7; 9 bases are shared with TRBD2. The TCR comes from a woman younger than 45 with multiple sclerosis. The CDR3 region has the DNA TGCAGTGCTAGAGACTACTCCGGGACTAGCACATCCTACGAGCAGTACTTC. It yields the protein CSARDYSGTSTSYEQYF.